The T cell receptor (beta chain) under discussion was sequenced for a study of blood T cell repertoires in COVID-19. Sequencing used immunoSEQ multiplex PCR; TCRdb keeps in-frame clones, though not all of them. The sample lists around 300,000 clones; 85% to 90% were seen once. Trimming stripped 5 bases from V and 5 bases from J, with 7 bases between. CDR3 length: 12 amino acids. The germline gives CDR1 MDHEN, CDR2 SYDVKM. This TCR derives from a woman aged 25 to 45 with COVID-19, enrolled during active disease. The chain links TRBV28 to TRBJ1-5, with D uncertain. The source material was peripheral blood. This chain's CDR3 is CASSIPDQPQHF. The CDR3 nucleotides are TGTGCCAGCAGTATCCCCGATCAGCCCCAGCATTTT.